This entry describes one T cell receptor (beta chain). As yet, its antigen is unknown. TCRbeta library construction was performed incorporating unique molecular identifiers. TCRdb called the PCR reads again in MiXCR, with one record for every CDR3 protein. Here the sample spans a few hundred thousand distinct CDR3 sequences, approximately 12% being singletons. The data stem from a study of T-cell reconstitution after alpha-beta-depleted transplantation in children. The study's findings and limits: At around two months after transplant, the alpha-beta T cells were reportedly derived from several hundred expanded clones that came from non-depleted graft cells.

The sequencing used PBMCs, mostly from graft donor cells, collected 360 days after TCRalphabeta/CD19-depleted stem cell transplant. The sequence came from a male patient younger than 18 who had a stem cell transplant for acute myeloid leukemia, so the T cells may come from the graft donor.

The CDR3 reads CASSELWAGEWDNEQFF. CDR3 coding DNA: TGTGCCAGCAGCGAATTATGGGCGGGAGAATGGGACAATGAGCAGTTCTTC. The gene calls are TRBV21-1 and TRBJ2-1; the table's D call TRBD2 went unverified against the DNA. TRBV21-1 represents a pseudogene. This CDR3 is built from 17 residues.